Below, 10 T cell receptor beta chains from the same sample are listed, as sequenced in a study of regulatory T cells in long-lasting Graves disease. CDR3 regions were amplified by Arm-PCR using iRepertoire HTBI primers to build TCR beta libraries. One entry per CDR3 protein results from TCRdb running MiXCR on the multiplex PCR reads. This sample yields about 420,000 distinct CDR3 sequences, of which 16% are seen a single time; about 25% belongs to the top ten. The time point here: newly diagnosed GD, antithyroid drugs for less than 3 months. PBMCs provided the RNA from which the TCR library was made. This sample also belongs to another study, concerning T cells in Graves' hyperthyroidism and ophthalmopathy.

The input for sequencing was peripheral blood mononuclear cells (PBMCs), taken at new diagnosis, from a patient treated with antithyroid drugs. Source of these receptors: a young woman with Graves disease.

This clonotype came up many times. The chain employs TRBV7-9 and TRBJ2-3, with 7 bases lining up with TRBD2. CDR1 and CDR2 from the germline V gene are SEHNR and FQNEAQ (reference sequence). Losses at the gene ends were 7 bases for V and 6 bases for J; bases not matched to a gene: 13. The CDR3 length is 15 residues. CDR3 in amino acids: CASNASPGGVDTQYF. For the CDR3, the DNA is TGTGCCAGCAACGCTTCCCCGGGAGGAGTGGATACGCAGTATTTT.

The table lists this clonotype with many counts. This chain links TRBV20-1 with TRBJ2-3; TRBD2 matches 9 bases. This CDR3 is 16 amino acids long. Losses at the gene ends were 5 bases for V and 0 bases for J; bases not matched to a gene: 9. The germline gives CDR1 DFQATT, CDR2 SNEGSKA (reference sequence). In DNA, the CDR3 is TGCAGTGCTGTCGAGACTAGCGGAGTCAGCACAGATACGCAGTATTTT. Translation: CSAVETSGVSTDTQYF.

This clonotype has ten or more counts. V and J are TRBV27 and TRBJ1-1, with 7 positions matching TRBD1. The ends lost 4 bases at V and 11 bases at J; junction bases unmatched: 10. Germline lookup yields CDR1 MNHEY and CDR2 SMNVEV (reference sequence). The CDR3 sequence is 13 residues long. CDR3 sequence reads: CASSSHRQGSAFF. Here the CDR3 DNA reads TGTGCCAGCAGTTCACATCGACAGGGTTCGGCTTTCTTT.

This clonotype was seen ten or more times. The chain employs TRBV2 and TRBJ1-1, with 8 bases that match TRBD1. The germline V gene encodes CDR1 SNHLY and CDR2 FYNNEI. V dropped 7 bases and J dropped 0; count of bases not matched to a gene: 10. This CDR3 is 16 amino acids long. CDR3 amino acids: CASNVGQGGMNTEAFF. The CDR3 DNA reads as TGTGCCAGCAACGTAGGACAGGGCGGGATGAACACTGAAGCTTTCTTT.

In its sample, this clonotype was seen many times. The rearrangement uses TRBV20-1 and TRBJ2-7; 10 nucleotides agree with TRBD1. There are 15 residues in the CDR3. J was trimmed by 6 bases and V by 0 bases; bases with no gene match: 8. Germline-derived CDR1 and CDR2 are DFQATT and SNEGSKA (reference sequence). The CDR3 protein is CSARDPSGQGIEQYF. The CDR3 coding sequence is TGCAGTGCTAGAGACCCTTCGGGACAGGGGATCGAGCAGTACTTC.

This clonotype turned up a few times. The chain combines TRBV10-3 with TRBJ1-1, with D hard to call. The CDR3 is made up of 12 amino acids. Trimming shortened V by 4 bases and J by 8 bases, and 11 bases separated the two germline ends. From germline, CDR1 is ENHRY and CDR2 SYGVKD. The CDR3 here is CAISVQKREAFF. DNA for the CDR3: TGTGCCATCAGTGTACAGAAACGCGAAGCTTTCTTT.

This sequence joins TRBV15 and TRBJ2-1, with TRBD2 matching 8 bases. CDR1 LNHNV and CDR2 YYDKDF come from the germline V gene (reference sequence). This CDR3 region has 16 residues. Losses at the gene ends were 0 bases for V and 7 bases for J; bases not matched to a gene: 8. CDR3 DNA: TGTGCCACCAGCAGAGATATAAGCGGGAGTCTGAATGAGCAGTTCTTC. This codes for CATSRDISGSLNEQFF.

This clonotype was counted ten times or more. The chain joins TRBV7-8 to TRBJ1-2; the match to TRBD1 covers 10 bases. This CDR3 has 15 amino acids. V was pared by 0 bases and J by 8 bases, with 6 bases of the junction left unmatched. Germline lookup yields CDR1 SGHVS and CDR2 FQNEAQ. The CDR3 here is CASSLAGTGVRGYTF. In DNA, the CDR3 is TGTGCCAGCAGCTTAGCCGGGACAGGGGTTAGGGGCTACACCTTC.

This clonotype occurred many times. V usage is TRBV28 and J usage is TRBJ1-2; D unresolved. V was clipped by 7 bases and J by 0 bases, with 12 bases between them. The length of the CDR3 is 14 residues. CDR1 is MDHEN, CDR2 SYDVKM, per germline. The CDR3 is CASISVTSNYGYTF. In DNA form, the CDR3 reads TGTGCCAGCATTTCGGTCACCTCTAACTATGGCTACACCTTC.

This clonotype came up many times. The chain recombines TRBV28 with TRBJ2-4, with TRBD1 matching over 7 bases. The CDR3 consists of 16 residues. The germline V gene encodes CDR1 MDHEN and CDR2 SYDVKM. V dropped 5 bases and J dropped 7; count of bases not matched to a gene: 14. The CDR3 region is CASSPGISLRGNIQYF. DNA for the CDR3: TGTGCCAGCAGTCCCGGGATAAGCCTCAGGGGGAACATTCAGTACTTC.